This TCR beta chain was recovered during a study of technical replicates of blood from a handful of donors. Produced via immunoSEQ multiplex PCR; TCRdb's table is partial and in-frame only. The data contain around 79,000 clones, approximately 94% of them singletons. CDR1 GTSNPN and CDR2 SVGIG come from the germline V gene (reference sequence). CDR3 length: 15 amino acids. J lost 5 bases, V lost 2 bases, and 3 bases had no gene match. The source is a human donor in good health. V gene TRBV30 combines with J gene TRBJ2-1; 13 bases agree with TRBD2. The sample comprised T cells isolated from PBMCs. This CDR3 reads CAWSKGLAGNNEQFF. The CDR3 DNA reads TGTGCCTGGAGTAAGGGACTAGCGGGAAACAATGAGCAGTTCTTC. The whole variable domain, remainder taken from reference TRBV30 and TRBJ2-1, is SQTIHQWPATLVQPVGSPLSLECTVEGTSNPNLYWYRQAAGRGLQLLFYSVGIGQISSEVPQNLSASRPQDRQFILSSKKLLLSDSGFYLCAWSKGLAGNNEQFFGPGTRLTVL.